This TCR beta chain was captured in a study of T cells in Graves' hyperthyroidism and ophthalmopathy. For the study at large: At initial diagnosis, before any treatment had begun, peripheral blood was obtained.

Germline-derived CDR1 and CDR2 are MDHEN and SYDVKM. Trimming removed 6 bases from V and 0 bases from J, with 12 bases in between. This CDR3 is built from 16 residues. Researchers amplified the TCR beta CDR3 regions from RNA transcripts. A first-round RT-PCR of the TCR CDR3 used the HTBI primer set. TCRdb re-derived calls from the multiplex PCR reads in MiXCR, one entry per CDR3 protein. The sample records approximately 400,000 distinct CDR3 sequences, around 13% being singletons. This clonotype has a count of ten or more. The sample comprised blood. The chain carries TRBV28 and TRBJ2-6; D is ambiguous. The origin of this receptor is a woman aged 55-70 years with Graves' hyperthyroidism. DNA for the CDR3: TGTGCCAGCAGCCGAAATGTATACTCTGGGGCCAACGTCCTGACTTTC. This encodes CASSRNVYSGANVLTF.